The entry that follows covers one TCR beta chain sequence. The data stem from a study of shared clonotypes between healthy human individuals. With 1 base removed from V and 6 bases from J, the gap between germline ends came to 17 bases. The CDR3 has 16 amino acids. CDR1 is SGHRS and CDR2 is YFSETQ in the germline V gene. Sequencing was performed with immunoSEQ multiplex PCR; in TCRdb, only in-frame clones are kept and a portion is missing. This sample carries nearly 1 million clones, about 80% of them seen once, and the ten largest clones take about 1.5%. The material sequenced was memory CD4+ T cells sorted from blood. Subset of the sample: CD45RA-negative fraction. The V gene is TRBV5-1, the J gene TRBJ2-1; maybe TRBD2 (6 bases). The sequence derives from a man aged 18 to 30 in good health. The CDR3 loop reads CASSLNTGVLSNEQFF. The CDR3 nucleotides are TGCGCCAGCAGCTTGAATACGGGAGTCCTGTCCAATGAGCAGTTCTTC.